These 21 T cell receptor beta chains came from one sample sequenced in a study of CD8 T cells in Susac syndrome. Random-hexamer reverse transcription was applied to about 0.45 to 1 ug RNA. One entry per CDR3 protein, called by TCRdb with MiXCR from the immunoSEQ multiplex PCR reads. Altogether around 71,000 distinct CDR3 sequences are present, roughly 93% being singletons, with the ten largest covering around 0.15%. Sequenced: CD4+ T cells from PBMCs. These receptors were obtained from a human donor with Susac syndrome.

This chain uses TRBV16 with TRBJ2-7, with 9 bases matching TRBD2. Germline V lookup: CDR1 KGHSY, CDR2 FQNENV. CDR3 length: 15 residues. V dropped 4 bases and J dropped 3; count of bases not matched to a gene: 7. The CDR3 DNA follows: TGTGCCAGCAGCCCCTCGGGGACTAGCCTCTACGAGCAGTACTTC. This encodes CASSPSGTSLYEQYF.

The chain combines TRBV14 with TRBJ2-2; TRBD1 matches 11 bases. This CDR3 is 15 amino acids long. The J segment lost 1 base and the V segment lost 9 bases, leaving 4 bases of the junction unmatched. The germline gives CDR1 SGHDN, CDR2 FVKESK. CDR3 coding DNA: TGTGCCAGTGGACAGGGGGCGATGAACACCGGGGAGCTGTTTTTT. It codes for CASGQGAMNTGELFF.

This chain uses TRBV3-1 with TRBJ2-3; D not certain. The CDR3 has 15 residues. The germline V gene has CDR1 LGHDT and CDR2 YNNKEL (reference sequence). V was trimmed by 2 bases and J by 0 bases, leaving 9 bases between them. The CDR3 nucleotides are TGTGCCAGCAGCCAACCCGGAATAAGCACAGATACGCAGTATTTT. Protein product: CASSQPGISTDTQYF.

V usage is TRBV4-1 and J usage is TRBJ2-5; no firm D call. CDR1 is MGHRA, CDR2 YSYEKL, per germline. CDR3 length: 15 residues. With 0 bases removed from V and 2 bases from J, the gap between germline ends came to 10 bases. CDR3 loop: CASSQEGGSQETQYF. The CDR3 nucleotides are TGCGCCAGCAGCCAAGAGGGCGGAAGTCAAGAGACCCAGTACTTC.

V gene TRBV5-1 combines with J gene TRBJ2-1; 9 bases line up with TRBD1. This CDR3 is built from 15 residues. The V gene's germline CDR1 is SGHRS and CDR2 YFSETQ. The V gene end was trimmed by 5 bases and the J gene end by 10 bases; junction bases not matched to a gene: 13. DNA of the CDR3: TGCGCCAGCAGGAAAGAGACAGGGGGATATTGGGAGCAGTTCTTC. It specifies CASRKETGGYWEQFF.

This clonotype is a singleton in its sample. This chain joins TRBV27 and TRBJ2-2, with 8 bases identical to TRBD2. Germline V lookup: CDR1 MNHEY, CDR2 SMNVEV (reference sequence). CDR3 length: 17 residues. The ends lost 7 bases at V and 8 bases at J; junction bases unmatched: 18. CDR3 in amino acids: CASTPRLAGGAVGELFF. CDR3 sequence (DNA): TGTGCCAGCACCCCGAGGCTAGCGGGCGGGGCGGTGGGGGAGCTGTTTTTT.

This chain connects TRBV30 to TRBJ2-4, with a tentative D call TRBD2 (5 bases). Trimming cost V 0 bases and J 6 bases, with 12 bases left between them. CDR3 size: 14 residues. Germline CDR1 is GTSNPN and CDR2 is SVGIG (reference sequence). CDR3 in DNA: TGTGCCTGGAGTGTACGAGGGCGGCTAAACATTCAGTACTTC. Its protein product is CAWSVRGRLNIQYF.

The chain is built from TRBV7-9 and TRBJ1-4; no reliable D call. Germline assignment: CDR1 SEHNR and CDR2 FQNEAQ (reference sequence). This CDR3 is 14 amino acids long. Trimming left V 7 bases short and J 0 bases short, with 9 bases between. CDR3 loop: CASTDFATNEKLFF. CDR3 in DNA: TGTGCCAGCACGGATTTTGCAACTAATGAAAAACTGTTTTTT. Using reference TRBV7-9 and TRBJ1-4 for the parts outside the CDR3, the full variable domain is DTGVSQNPRHKITKRGQNVTFRCDPISEHNRLYWYRQTLGQGPEFLTYFQNEAQLEKSRLLSDRFSAERPKGSFSTLEIQRTEQGDSAMYLCASTDFATNEKLFFGSGTQLSVL.

This chain links TRBV28 with TRBJ2-7; D unclear. CDR1 and CDR2 (germline): MDHEN, SYDVKM. The CDR3 runs 15 residues. Trimming left V 5 bases short and J 7 bases short, with 21 bases between. CDR3 amino acids: CASSPNRALAREQYF. DNA of the CDR3: TGTGCCAGCAGTCCTAATCGGGCCCTCGCGAGAGAGCAGTACTTC.

The V call is TRBV12-3 or TRBV12-4, the J call TRBJ1-5, with 7 bases identical to TRBD1. Trimming at V came to 5 bases and at J to 6 bases, leaving 7 bases not matched to a gene. The CDR3 length is 14 residues. CDR3 loop: CASSPTQGLQPQHF. CDR3 DNA: TGTGCCAGCAGTCCTACACAGGGGCTTCAGCCCCAGCATTTT.

The J gene is TRBJ2-3, the V gene TRBV3-1, with TRBD2 matching over 11 bases. V gave up 4 bases and J gave up 1 base; unmatched junction bases: 7. The CDR3 runs to 17 residues. Germline lookup yields CDR1 LGHDT and CDR2 YNNKEL (reference sequence). This CDR3 reads CASSLSGGASGTDTQYF. CDR3 sequence (DNA): TGTGCCAGCAGCCTTAGCGGGGGGGCTTCGGGCACAGATACGCAGTATTTT.

The chain employs TRBV7-9 and TRBJ2-3; 7 positions agree with TRBD2. CDR1 SEHNR and CDR2 FQNEAQ come from the germline V gene (reference sequence). V gave up 2 bases and J gave up 3 bases; unmatched junction bases: 5. CDR3 size: 15 residues. The CDR3 loop is CASSLSLAVTDTQYF. The CDR3 DNA reads as TGTGCCAGCAGCTTAAGCCTAGCGGTGACAGATACGCAGTATTTT.

CDR3 protein: CSASLAGQALRGAFF. In DNA, the CDR3 is TGCAGTGCTAGTTTGGCGGGGCAGGCCCTCCGGGGGGCTTTCTTT. The chain couples TRBV20-1 to TRBJ1-1; a possible D gene is TRBD1 (5 bases). This CDR3 is built from 15 residues. Trimming left V 3 bases short and J 11 bases short, with 25 bases between. Germline CDR1 and CDR2: DFQATT and SNEGSKA (reference sequence).

V and J are TRBV5-1 and TRBJ2-1; weak D call: TRBD2 (6 bases). V was shortened by 4 bases and J by 6 bases, with 11 bases between the two germline ends. CDR1 is SGHRS, CDR2 YFSETQ, per germline. This CDR3 spans 13 amino acids. This CDR3 is CASSRGLSNEQFF. Here the CDR3 DNA reads TGCGCCAGCAGCCGGGGACTTTCCAATGAGCAGTTCTTC. Full variable domain (remainder filled in from reference TRBV5-1 and TRBJ2-1): KAGVTQTPRYLIKTRGQQVTLSCSPISGHRSVSWYQQTPGQGLQFLFEYFSETQRNKGNFPGRFSGRQFSNSRSEMNVSTLELGDSALYLCASSRGLSNEQFFGPGTRLTVL.

The chain has TRBV10-3 and TRBJ2-7, with D possibly being TRBD1 (5 bases). This CDR3 has 13 residues. Germline CDR1 reads ENHRY; CDR2 reads SYGVKD. The V end lost 2 bases, the J end lost 0 bases, and 5 bases lay between the germline ends. As DNA, the CDR3 is TGTGCCATCAGTGAGGGGGCCTCCTACGAGCAGTACTTC. The encoded protein is CAISEGASYEQYF.

The chain is built from TRBV6-5 and TRBJ2-3, with 8 bases aligning to TRBD2. Trimming at V came to 2 bases and at J to 0 bases, leaving 1 base not matched to a gene. The germline V gene has CDR1 MNHEY and CDR2 SVGAGI. The CDR3 loop spans 15 amino acids. The CDR3 DNA reads TGTGCCAGCAGTTACGAGCGGGGGAGCACAGATACGCAGTATTTT. This codes for CASSYERGSTDTQYF.

The chain is built from TRBV6-2 or TRBV6-3 and TRBJ2-5; 10 bases agree with TRBD1. There are 18 residues in the CDR3. Looked up from germline, CDR1 is MNHEY and CDR2 is SVGEGT. V shed 3 bases, J shed 3 bases, and the junction held 13 bases outside the gene matches. The CDR3 spells CASSYFPRTGGGEETQYF. As DNA, the CDR3 is TGTGCCAGCAGTTATTTCCCAAGGACAGGGGGAGGAGAAGAGACCCAGTACTTC.

The rearrangement links TRBV28 to TRBJ2-7; tentative D call: TRBD1 (6 bases). The CDR3 has 15 residues. Trimming left V 3 bases short and J 0 bases short, with 12 bases between. Germline loops: CDR1 MDHEN, CDR2 SYDVKM. The CDR3 DNA follows: TGTGCCAGCAGTTTCACAGGGTCCCGCTCCTACGAGCAGTACTTC. It codes for CASSFTGSRSYEQYF.

The chain couples TRBV20-1 to TRBJ2-7, with D unclear. CDR3 size: 14 residues. Between the trimmed V and J ends, which lost 3 bases and 4 bases, there was a span of 16 bases. The germline V gene encodes CDR1 DFQATT and CDR2 SNEGSKA (reference sequence). DNA of the CDR3: TGCAGTGCTAGTGTTGCTTTGAGCGAATACGAGCAGTACTTC. It specifies CSASVALSEYEQYF.

The CDR3 DNA reads as TGCGCCAGCAGCTTGACGGCAAGGACTGAAGCTTTCTTT. It specifies CASSLTARTEAFF. This sequence joins TRBV5-1 and TRBJ1-1; no firm D call. The CDR3 covers 13 residues. Trimming removed 1 base from V and 5 bases from J, with 9 bases in between. CDR1 SGHRS and CDR2 YFSETQ come from the germline V gene.

This clonotype has only a few counts. The gene calls are TRBV20-1 and TRBJ1-6; D unresolved. This CDR3 is 14 amino acids long. CDR1 is DFQATT and CDR2 is SNEGSKA in the germline V gene (reference sequence). Trimming pared 0 bases from V and 1 base from J, leaving 4 bases between. CDR3 in amino acids: CSAREGSYNSPLHF. CDR3 DNA sequence: TGCAGTGCTAGAGAGGGGTCCTATAATTCACCCCTCCACTTT.